The 19 T cell receptor beta chains presented below share a single source sample, sequenced in a study of OX40 agonist ivuxolimab in advanced cancers. Only in-frame clones appear in the TCRdb table, and some are missing; sequencing was by immunoSEQ multiplex PCR. The sample has about 40,000 clones, approximately 89% seen once. Material: CD4+ or CD8+ T cells sorted from blood, obtained in a trial of the OX40 agonist ivuxolimab. These TCRs come from an adult with an advanced solid tumor such as melanoma, head and neck, liver or kidney cancer.

As for this clone: Other DNA sequences in the same sample also yield this CDR3. The rearrangement joins TRBV4-1 to TRBJ2-7, with 8 bases identical to TRBD1. Germline V gene lookup returns CDR1 MGHRA and CDR2 YSYEKL. This CDR3 has 14 amino acids. V lost 3 bases and J lost 4; bases outside the gene matches: 5. The CDR3 DNA follows: TGCGCCAGCAGCCATCCGGGACAGGCATACGAGCAGTACTTC. It encodes CASSHPGQAYEQYF.

The chain uses TRBV18 and TRBJ2-7; D tentatively fits TRBD1 or TRBD2 (5 bases each). Germline V gene sequence: CDR1 KGHSH, CDR2 LQKENI. CDR3 length equals 16 residues. The V end was cut by 4 bases, the J end by 4 bases, with 20 bases between. CDR3 in DNA: TGTGCCAGCTCACAGGAAGCCGGGGCTACTTTTTACGAGCAGTACTTC. This translates into CASSQEAGATFYEQYF.

The gene calls are TRBV7-9 and TRBJ2-7; TRBD2 matches at 12 bases. Germline V gene sequence: CDR1 SEHNR, CDR2 FQNEAQ (reference sequence). The J segment lost 2 bases and the V segment lost 7 bases, leaving 3 bases of the junction unmatched. This CDR3 is 14 amino acids long. The CDR3 DNA reads TGTGCCAGCAACCTAGCGGGAGGGGCCTACGAGCAGTACTTC. Encoded protein: CASNLAGGAYEQYF.

This clone was detected only once. The chain recombines TRBV27 with TRBJ1-2, with D perhaps TRBD1 (6 bases). Between the trimmed V and J ends, which lost 6 bases and 4 bases, there was a span of 15 bases. This CDR3 has 14 amino acids. Germline loops: CDR1 MNHEY, CDR2 SMNVEV (reference sequence). For the CDR3, the DNA is TGTGCCAGCAGCCGCTCGGGGGGCTTCTATGGCTACACCTTC. Translation: CASSRSGGFYGYTF.

The gene calls are TRBV21-1 and TRBJ1-2; the DNA was not compared with TRBD1, the D call given in the table. TRBV21-1 is described as a pseudogene. The length of the CDR3 is 14 residues. The CDR3 DNA sequence: TGTGCCAGCAGCAACGTGGACAGGGGCTATGGCTACACCTTC. This sequence encodes CASSNVDRGYGYTF.

The chain joins TRBV28 to TRBJ2-1; D remains unclear. In germline, CDR1 is MDHEN, CDR2 SYDVKM. V dropped 2 bases and J dropped 8 bases, with 13 bases sitting between them. The CDR3 sequence is 14 residues long. CDR3 amino acids: CASSLRDIRDEQFF. CDR3 nucleotides: TGTGCCAGCAGTTTAAGGGATATACGGGATGAGCAGTTCTTC.

The chain joins TRBV4-1 to TRBJ2-1; no definite D call. Germline assignment: CDR1 MGHRA and CDR2 YSYEKL. V dropped 1 base and J dropped 0 bases, with 13 bases sitting between them. CDR3 length equals 17 residues. In DNA form, the CDR3 reads TGCGCCAGCAGCCAAGGCTTGTCAGGAAGCTCCTACAATGAGCAGTTCTTC. Amino acid sequence: CASSQGLSGSSYNEQFF.

The chain links TRBV27 to TRBJ2-1, with TRBD2 matching over 8 bases. Germline CDR1 MNHEY, CDR2 SMNVEV (reference sequence). The V and J ends lost 10 bases and 4 bases, in that order; junction bases with no gene match: 6. The CDR3 has 13 amino acids. CDR3 nucleotide sequence: TGTGCCACCCGGACTAGCTCGTACAATGAGCAGTTCTTC. This translates into CATRTSSYNEQFF.

This chain joins TRBV15 and TRBJ2-5; D is undetermined. V was cut by 0 bases and J by 4 bases, with 12 bases left in between. The CDR3 runs 15 residues. Germline CDR1 LNHNV, CDR2 YYDKDF (reference sequence). CDR3: CATSRDRRSGETQYF. The DNA of the CDR3 is TGTGCCACCAGCAGAGATAGGCGGTCGGGAGAGACCCAGTACTTC.

The chain uses TRBV5-4 and TRBJ1-2; no firm D call. Germline V CDR1 and CDR2: SGHNT, YYREEE (reference sequence). The CDR3 consists of 12 residues. Trimming cost V 6 bases and J 6 bases, with 12 bases left between them. This CDR3 is CASTSGYNGYTF. The CDR3, as DNA: TGTGCCAGCACCTCGGGCTACAATGGCTACACCTTC. The complete variable domain, with remaining parts taken from reference TRBV5-4 and TRBJ1-2, reads ETGVTQSPTHLIKTRGQQVTLRCSSQSGHNTVSWYQQALGQGPQFIFQYYREEENGRGNFPPRFSGLQFPNYSSELNVNALELDDSALYLCASTSGYNGYTFGSGTRLTVV.

This clone showed up just once. The rearrangement links TRBV27 to TRBJ2-7, with 8 bases matching TRBD2. The CDR3 runs 14 residues. Germline-derived CDR1 and CDR2 are MNHEY and SMNVEV (reference sequence). After removal of 4 bases from V and 4 bases from J, the junction contained 6 bases not matched to a gene. CDR3 protein: CASSSLGLAYEQYF. The CDR3 DNA reads as TGTGCCAGCAGTTCCTTAGGACTAGCATACGAGCAGTACTTC.

The chain's CDR3 is CASSPLGQGMKLFF. The CDR3 nucleotides are TGTGCCAGCAGTCCTTTAGGACAGGGGATGAAACTGTTTTTT. This chain links TRBV27 with TRBJ1-4, with 9 positions matching TRBD1. J gave up 11 bases and V 5 bases, and 9 bases lay outside the gene matches. Germline CDR1 MNHEY, CDR2 SMNVEV (reference sequence). The CDR3 sequence is 14 residues long.

CDR3 bases: TGTGCCACCAGCAGTCGCAGGGACTCCTACGAGCAGTACTTC. Residues: CATSSRRDSYEQYF. The V gene is TRBV15, the J gene TRBJ2-7; D might be TRBD1 (5 bases). The length of the CDR3 is 14 residues. Germline CDR1 is LNHNV and CDR2 is YYDKDF (reference sequence). With 3 bases removed from V and 0 bases from J, the gap between germline ends came to 9 bases. The full variable domain, in which reference TRBV15 and TRBJ2-7 provide the parts outside the CDR3, is DAMVIQNPRYQVTQFGKPVTLSCSQTLNHNVMYWYQQKSSQAPKLLFHYYDKDFNNEADTPDNFQSRRPNTSFCFLDIRSPGLGDTAMYLCATSSRRDSYEQYFGPGTRLTVT.

This clone was detected only a few times. J is TRBJ2-2 and V is TRBV29-1; tentatively, D is TRBD1 (7 bases). V gave up 4 bases and J gave up 7 bases, with 16 bases separating them. The CDR3 contains 14 residues. The germline V gene encodes CDR1 SQVTM and CDR2 ANQGSEA. In nucleotides, the CDR3 is TGCAGCGTTGCTTATACAGGGGAGGTCGGGGAGCTGTTTTTT. Its protein product is CSVAYTGEVGELFF.

The chain recombines TRBV7-9 with TRBJ2-7; maybe TRBD1 (6 bases). Germline lookup yields CDR1 SEHNR and CDR2 FQNEAQ (reference sequence). Trimming left V 8 bases short and J 4 bases short, with 12 bases between. CDR3 length: 12 residues. CDR3 in DNA: TGTGCCAGCGTTGGGGGCTTGTACGAGCAGTACTTC. As protein: CASVGGLYEQYF.

The genes are TRBV4-1 and TRBJ1-1; tentative D call: TRBD1 (5 bases). The V gene lost 3 bases and the J gene lost 3 bases, with 11 bases spanning the gap. Per the germline V gene, CDR1 is MGHRA and CDR2 is YSYEKL. The CDR3 loop spans 14 amino acids. The CDR3 region is CASSHVGTDTEAFF. The DNA for the CDR3 is TGCGCCAGCAGCCACGTGGGGACTGACACTGAAGCTTTCTTT.

This chain uses TRBV4-2 with TRBJ2-7; weak D call: TRBD2 (6 bases). This CDR3 is built from 12 residues. Germline V gene lookup returns CDR1 LGHNA and CDR2 YNFKEQ. V lost 6 bases to trimming and J lost 7 bases, with 13 bases between them. DNA of the CDR3: TGTGCCAGCAGGGGCCCGGGGAGGGAGCAGTACTTC. Translating gives CASRGPGREQYF.

The chain uses TRBV27 and TRBJ2-7; 8 bases are shared with TRBD2. This CDR3 spans 15 amino acids. Trimming took 3 bases from V and 4 from J; bases not matched to a gene: 8. Germline V gene lookup returns CDR1 MNHEY and CDR2 SMNVEV (reference sequence). The CDR3 sequence is CASSFSGGPLYEQYF. In DNA form, the CDR3 reads TGTGCCAGCAGTTTTTCGGGGGGGCCCTTGTACGAGCAGTACTTC.

The J gene is TRBJ2-7, the V gene TRBV4-1; 12 positions match TRBD2. Germline V gives CDR1 MGHRA, CDR2 YSYEKL. J lost 4 bases, V lost 1 base, and 2 bases had no gene match. The length of the CDR3 is 15 residues. The CDR3 DNA reads TGCGCCAGCAGCCAAGCTGGGACTAGCGGGTACGAGCAGTACTTC. It yields the protein CASSQAGTSGYEQYF.